Following are 12 T cell receptor beta chains from one sample sequenced in a study of monozygotic twins with inflammatory bowel disease. TCRdb re-called the 5' RACE reads and catalogs CDR3 proteins one per entry, DNA excluded. In all, the sample yields roughly 330,000 distinct CDR3 sequences. Sequencing input: blood. The receptor source for this set is a human donor with ulcerative colitis or Crohn's disease, or a healthy co-twin of an affected twin (not recorded which).

The chain uses TRBV20-1 and TRBJ2-7; there is no DNA to check the TCRdb D call of TRBD1. Germline V lookup: CDR1 DFQATT, CDR2 SNEGSKA (reference sequence). This CDR3 comprises 14 residues. The CDR3 here is CSASSGGRNYEQYF.

This chain joins TRBV20-1 and TRBJ2-7; the TCRdb D gene call, TRBD1, has no DNA to confirm it. The CDR3 has 14 residues. In germline, CDR1 is DFQATT, CDR2 SNEGSKA (reference sequence). The CDR3 loop is CSARGTGLTYEQYF.

V and J are TRBV11-2 and TRBJ2-4; TCRdb designates TRBD2, a call that cannot be tested without DNA. This CDR3 is 15 amino acids long. Looked up from germline, CDR1 is SGHAT and CDR2 is FQNNGV. CDR3 region: CASRGLAGRKNIQYF.

V usage is TRBV20-1 and J usage is TRBJ2-5. CDR3 length equals 14 residues. From germline, CDR1 is DFQATT and CDR2 SNEGSKA (reference sequence). CDR3 in amino acids: CSVELPDNQETQYF.

The chain combines TRBV7-3 with TRBJ2-2; the TCRdb call, TRBD2, lacks DNA for checking. Germline-derived CDR1 and CDR2 are SGHTA and FQGTGA. This CDR3 contains 18 residues. The CDR3 is CASSQKVLAGSNTGELFF.

The rearrangement joins TRBV5-1 to TRBJ2-1; TCRdb proposes TRBD2, but this gene call is untestable without DNA. This CDR3 contains 17 residues. The germline CDR1 and CDR2 sequences are SGHRS and YFSETQ. The chain's CDR3 is CASSPSPSSEGYNEQFF.

This chain uses TRBV5-1 with TRBJ2-3; TCRdb picks TRBD1, but there is no DNA to check that call. Germline V gene data show CDR1 as SGHRS and CDR2 as YFSETQ. The CDR3 sequence is 16 residues long. CDR3 region: CASSLATRSLTDTQYF.

The V and J genes are TRBV4-2 and TRBJ1-2. Germline V lookup: CDR1 LGHNA, CDR2 YNFKEQ. The CDR3 spans 14 residues. The CDR3 is CASSQDKGTYGYTF.

The chain employs TRBV18 and TRBJ1-2; TCRdb calls TRBD1, which cannot be checked without DNA. Germline V gene sequence: CDR1 KGHSH, CDR2 LQKENI. The CDR3 covers 14 residues. CDR3 amino acids: CASSPGPGFYGYTF.

The J gene is TRBJ2-1, the V gene TRBV28. Germline CDR1 MDHEN, CDR2 SYDVKM. The CDR3 is 14 residues long. The CDR3 sequence is CASSSIPEKNEQFF.

V usage is TRBV20-1 and J usage is TRBJ1-2; TCRdb's D call, TRBD1, is unchecked because there is no DNA. This CDR3 spans 15 amino acids. Germline V CDR1 and CDR2: DFQATT, SNEGSKA (reference sequence). The CDR3 here is CSATHPTGTVGGYTF.

The gene calls are TRBV19 and TRBJ1-5; TCRdb gives TRBD1 as the D gene, but with no DNA this cannot be confirmed. The germline CDR1 and CDR2 sequences are LNHDA and SQIVND (reference sequence). The CDR3 length is 14 residues. This CDR3 is CASSQTGNRQPQHF. The variable domain in full, with the rest retrieved from reference TRBV19 and TRBJ1-5, is DGGITQSPKYLFRKEGQNVTLSCEQNLNHDAMYWYRQDPGQGLRLIYYSQIVNDFQKGDIAEGYSVSREKKESFPLTVTSAQKNPTAFYLCASSQTGNRQPQHFGDGTRLSIL.